This T cell receptor (beta chain) was recovered during a study of memory B cells and T cells in multiple sclerosis. About this clone itself: No antigen is known for it.

Study-wide findings and caveats: Clone-set sizes differed between compartments, so shared clonotype counts needed normalization.

CFSE-dim autoproliferating and CFSE-high non-proliferating T cells from unstimulated culture were sequenced separately. Pooled replicate wells came from some 5x10^7 CFSE-labeled PBMCs cultured roughly seven days without stimulus. PBMCs were labeled with 0.5 to 0.65 uM CFSE and cultured without exogenous stimuli. The germline CDR1 and CDR2 sequences are MNHNY and SVGAGI (reference sequence). The CDR3 spans 15 residues. V dropped 6 bases and J dropped 3 bases, with 17 bases sitting between them. TCRdb's copy holds only in-frame clones and misses some; the assay was immunoSEQ multiplex PCR. This sample has about 32,000 clones, with more than 75% found just once.

The TCR comes from a human donor with multiple sclerosis. Sequences were obtained from PBMCs from blood kept in culture. This chain links TRBV6-6 with TRBJ1-2, with D hard to call. Here the CDR3 DNA reads TGTGCCAGCAGCCCCCCTGGGTGGGAGGACTATGGCTACACCTTC. Protein product: CASSPPGWEDYGYTF.